This T cell receptor (beta chain) comes out of a study of molecular identifiers for immune sequencing clone quantification. Across the study: Replicate experiments took RNA from 20,000 or 100,000 naive CD8 cells, divided it five ways and sequenced four. General study points: Detecting spiked Jurkat TCR RNA from one cell among one million naive cells was reportedly possible. Clones exceeding 20 RNA copies carried over 99% of effector molecules but under 1% of naive-cell molecules.

Making the bulk TCR libraries relied on previously described methods and listed TCR primers. TCRdb re-called the PCR reads with MiXCR, one entry per CDR3 protein. The data show about 640,000 distinct CDR3 sequences, about 20% seen once. As regards this clonotype: The antigen is unknown. One base away lies a much larger clone, so this may be a sequencing read error.

Deletions cut 5 bases from V and 0 bases from J, with 11 bases between. Germline V gene lookup returns CDR1 MNHEY and CDR2 SMNVEV (reference sequence). This CDR3 is built from 15 residues. The sample was naive CD8+ T cells from blood, with Jurkat cell RNA spiked in. Specified subset: FACS-sorted CD8+CD4-CCR7+CD45RA+ naive T cells. The origin of this receptor is a human donor in good health. Some libraries in this study had Jurkat cell RNA spiked in. The chain has TRBV27 and TRBJ1-5; the D is unclear. The DNA of the CDR3 is TGTGCCAGCAGTCACATTACCCATAGCAATCAGCCCCAGCATTTT. It codes for CASSHITHSNQPQHF.